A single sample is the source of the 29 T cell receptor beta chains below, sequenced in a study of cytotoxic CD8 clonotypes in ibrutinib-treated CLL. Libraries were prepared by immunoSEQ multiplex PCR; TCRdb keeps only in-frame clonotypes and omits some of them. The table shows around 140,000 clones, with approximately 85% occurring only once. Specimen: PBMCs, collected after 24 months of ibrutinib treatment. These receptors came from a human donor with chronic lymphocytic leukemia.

The CDR3 is CASSSWTSGLTDTQYF. The CDR3 coding sequence is TGCGCCAGCAGCTCATGGACTAGCGGACTCACAGATACGCAGTATTTT. The rearrangement uses TRBV5-1 and TRBJ2-3; 10 nucleotides match TRBD2. J gave up 2 bases and V 3 bases, and 6 bases lay outside the gene matches. Germline V gene lookup returns CDR1 SGHRS and CDR2 YFSETQ. The CDR3 is 16 residues long.

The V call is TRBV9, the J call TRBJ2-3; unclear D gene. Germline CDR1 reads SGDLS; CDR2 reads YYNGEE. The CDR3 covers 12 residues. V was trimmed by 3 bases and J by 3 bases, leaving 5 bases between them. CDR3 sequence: CASSALTDTQYF. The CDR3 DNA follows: TGTGCCAGCAGCGCCTTAACAGATACGCAGTATTTT.

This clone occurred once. The CDR3 bases are TGTGCCAGCAGCGCCGGGGCTTTGTCCTACGAGCAGTACTTC. Its translation: CASSAGALSYEQYF. The chain joins TRBV7-3 to TRBJ2-7; the D call may be TRBD1 or TRBD2 (5 bases each). The CDR3 runs 14 residues. CDR1 is SGHTA, CDR2 FQGTGA, per germline. V was trimmed by 5 bases and J by 1 base, leaving 12 bases between them.

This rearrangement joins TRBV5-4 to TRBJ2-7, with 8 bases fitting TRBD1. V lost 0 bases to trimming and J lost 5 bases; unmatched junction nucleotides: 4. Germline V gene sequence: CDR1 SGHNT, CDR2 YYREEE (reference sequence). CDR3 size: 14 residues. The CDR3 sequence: CASSLDRGSNEQYF. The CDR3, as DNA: TGTGCCAGCAGCTTGGACAGGGGGTCCAACGAGCAGTACTTC. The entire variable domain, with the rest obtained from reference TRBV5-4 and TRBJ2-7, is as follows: ETGVTQSPTHLIKTRGQQVTLRCSSQSGHNTVSWYQQALGQGPQFIFQYYREEENGRGNFPPRFSGLQFPNYSSELNVNALELDDSALYLCASSLDRGSNEQYFGPGTRLTVT.

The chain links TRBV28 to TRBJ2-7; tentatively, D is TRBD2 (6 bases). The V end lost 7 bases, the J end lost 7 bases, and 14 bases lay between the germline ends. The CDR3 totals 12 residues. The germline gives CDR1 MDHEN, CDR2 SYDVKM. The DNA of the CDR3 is TGTGCCAGCACCCCGCCTGGGAGGGAGCAGTACTTC. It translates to CASTPPGREQYF.

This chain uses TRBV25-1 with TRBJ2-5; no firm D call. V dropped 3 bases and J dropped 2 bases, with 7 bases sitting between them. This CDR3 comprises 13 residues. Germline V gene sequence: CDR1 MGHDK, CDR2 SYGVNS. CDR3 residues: CASSDSPQETQYF. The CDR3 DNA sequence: TGTGCCAGCAGTGACTCCCCTCAAGAGACCCAGTACTTC.

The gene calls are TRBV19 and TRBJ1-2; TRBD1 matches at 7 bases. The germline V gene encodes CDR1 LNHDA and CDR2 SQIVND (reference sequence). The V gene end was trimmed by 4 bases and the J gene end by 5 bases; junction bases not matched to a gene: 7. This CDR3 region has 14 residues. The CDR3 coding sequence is TGTGCCAGTAGTACCCAGGACAGGTTTTATGGCTACACCTTC. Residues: CASSTQDRFYGYTF. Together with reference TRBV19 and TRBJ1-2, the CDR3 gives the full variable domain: DGGITQSPKYLFRKEGQNVTLSCEQNLNHDAMYWYRQDPGQGLRLIYYSQIVNDFQKGDIAEGYSVSREKKESFPLTVTSAQKNPTAFYLCASSTQDRFYGYTFGSGTRLTVV.

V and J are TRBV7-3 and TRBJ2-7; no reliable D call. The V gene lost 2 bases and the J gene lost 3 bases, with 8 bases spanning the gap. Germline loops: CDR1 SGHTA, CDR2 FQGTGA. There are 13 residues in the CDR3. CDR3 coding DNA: TGTGCCAGCAGCTTAGATGTGGGCTACGAGCAGTACTTC. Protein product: CASSLDVGYEQYF.

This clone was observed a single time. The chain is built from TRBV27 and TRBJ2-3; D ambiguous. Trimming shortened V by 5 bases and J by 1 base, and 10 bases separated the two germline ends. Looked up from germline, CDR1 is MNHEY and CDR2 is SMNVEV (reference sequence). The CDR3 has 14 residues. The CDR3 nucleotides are TGTGCCAGCAGTCCATGGGCGGGCACAGATACGCAGTATTTT. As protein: CASSPWAGTDTQYF.

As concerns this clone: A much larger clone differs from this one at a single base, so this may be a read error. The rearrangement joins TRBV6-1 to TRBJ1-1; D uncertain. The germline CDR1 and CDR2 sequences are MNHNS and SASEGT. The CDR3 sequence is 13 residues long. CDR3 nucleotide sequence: TGTGCCCGCAGTGAACAGTCGAACACTGAAGCTTTCTTT. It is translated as CARSEQSNTEAFF.

This chain's CDR3 is CASSQGPVGGTEAFF. Here the CDR3 DNA reads TGTGCCAGCAGTCAAGGACCCGTTGGCGGCACTGAAGCTTTCTTT. This sequence joins TRBV9 and TRBJ1-1; D is uncertain. The CDR3 contains 15 residues. V was cut by 5 bases and J by 4 bases, with 18 bases left in between. The germline V gene has CDR1 SGDLS and CDR2 YYNGEE.

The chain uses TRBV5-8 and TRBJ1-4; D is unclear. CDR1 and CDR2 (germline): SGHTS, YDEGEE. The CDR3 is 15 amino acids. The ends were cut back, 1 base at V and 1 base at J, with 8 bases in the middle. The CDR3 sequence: CASSLYPLTNEKLFF. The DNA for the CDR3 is TGTGCCAGCAGCTTGTATCCACTAACTAATGAAAAACTGTTTTTT.

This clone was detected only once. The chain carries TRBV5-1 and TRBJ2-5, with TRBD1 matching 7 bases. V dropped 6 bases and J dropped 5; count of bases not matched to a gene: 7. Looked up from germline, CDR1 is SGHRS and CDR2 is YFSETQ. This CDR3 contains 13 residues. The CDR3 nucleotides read TGCGCCAGCATTTCGAACAGGGGTGAGACCCAGTACTTC. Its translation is CASISNRGETQYF.

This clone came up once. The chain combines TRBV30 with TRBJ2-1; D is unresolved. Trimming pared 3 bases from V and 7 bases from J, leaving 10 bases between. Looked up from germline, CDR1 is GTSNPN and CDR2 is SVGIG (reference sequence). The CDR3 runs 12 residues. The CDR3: CAWSRDRNEQFF. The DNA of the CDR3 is TGTGCCTGGAGCAGAGACCGGAATGAGCAGTTCTTC.

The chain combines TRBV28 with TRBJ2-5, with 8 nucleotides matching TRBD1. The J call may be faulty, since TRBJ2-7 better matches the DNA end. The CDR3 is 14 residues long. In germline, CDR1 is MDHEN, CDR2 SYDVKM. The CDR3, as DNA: TGTGCCAGCACCCCACTTCAGGGGGCCAACGAGCAGTACTTC. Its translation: CASTPLQGANEQYF.

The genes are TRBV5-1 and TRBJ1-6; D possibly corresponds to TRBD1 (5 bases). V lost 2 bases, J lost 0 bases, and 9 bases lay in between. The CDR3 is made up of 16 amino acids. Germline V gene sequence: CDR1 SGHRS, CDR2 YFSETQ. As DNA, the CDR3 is TGCGCCAGCAGCTTCCGGGACCTCTCCTATAATTCACCCCTCCACTTT. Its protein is CASSFRDLSYNSPLHF.

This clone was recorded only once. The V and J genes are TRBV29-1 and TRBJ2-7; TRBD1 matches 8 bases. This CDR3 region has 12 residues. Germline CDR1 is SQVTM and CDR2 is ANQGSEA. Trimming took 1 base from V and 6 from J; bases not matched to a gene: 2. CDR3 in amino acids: CSVEGQGSEQYF. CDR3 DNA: TGCAGCGTTGAAGGACAGGGGTCCGAGCAGTACTTC.

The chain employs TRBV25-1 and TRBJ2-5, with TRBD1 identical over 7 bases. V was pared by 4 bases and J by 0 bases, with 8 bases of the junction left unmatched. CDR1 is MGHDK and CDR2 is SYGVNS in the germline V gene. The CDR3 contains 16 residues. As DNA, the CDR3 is TGTGCCAGCAGTGGCTGGGACAGCTATTACCAAGAGACCCAGTACTTC. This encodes CASSGWDSYYQETQYF.

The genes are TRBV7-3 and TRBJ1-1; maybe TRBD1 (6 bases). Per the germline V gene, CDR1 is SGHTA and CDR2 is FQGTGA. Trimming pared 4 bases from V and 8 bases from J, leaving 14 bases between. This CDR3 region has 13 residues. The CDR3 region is CASSSQGNSEAFF. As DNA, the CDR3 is TGTGCCAGCAGCTCACAGGGAAATTCGGAAGCTTTCTTT.

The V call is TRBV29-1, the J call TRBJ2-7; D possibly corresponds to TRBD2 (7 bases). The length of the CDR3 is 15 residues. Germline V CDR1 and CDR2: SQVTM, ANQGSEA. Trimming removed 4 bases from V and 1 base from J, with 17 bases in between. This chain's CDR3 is CSVGGGPGQSYEQYF. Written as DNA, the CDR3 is TGCAGCGTTGGGGGGGGCCCGGGGCAGTCCTACGAGCAGTACTTC.

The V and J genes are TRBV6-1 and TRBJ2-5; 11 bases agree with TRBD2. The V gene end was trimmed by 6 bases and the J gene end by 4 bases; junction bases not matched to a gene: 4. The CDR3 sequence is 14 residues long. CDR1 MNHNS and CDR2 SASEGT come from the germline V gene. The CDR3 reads CASRLAGGGETQYF. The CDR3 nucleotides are TGTGCCAGCAGATTAGCGGGAGGGGGAGAGACCCAGTACTTC.

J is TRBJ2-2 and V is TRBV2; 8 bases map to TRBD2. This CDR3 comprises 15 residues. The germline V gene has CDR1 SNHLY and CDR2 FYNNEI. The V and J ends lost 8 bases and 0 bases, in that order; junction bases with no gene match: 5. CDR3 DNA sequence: TGTGCCAGCGCGGGGGGCTACGCGAACACCGGGGAGCTGTTTTTT. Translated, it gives CASAGGYANTGELFF.

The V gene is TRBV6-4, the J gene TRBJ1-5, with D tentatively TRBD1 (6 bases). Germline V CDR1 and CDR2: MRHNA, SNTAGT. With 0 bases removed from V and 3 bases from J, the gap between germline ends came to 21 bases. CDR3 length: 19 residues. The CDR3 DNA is TGTGCCAGCAGTGACTCGATCATCTCCACAGGGACCCTCAATCAGCCCCAGCATTTT. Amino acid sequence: CASSDSIISTGTLNQPQHF.

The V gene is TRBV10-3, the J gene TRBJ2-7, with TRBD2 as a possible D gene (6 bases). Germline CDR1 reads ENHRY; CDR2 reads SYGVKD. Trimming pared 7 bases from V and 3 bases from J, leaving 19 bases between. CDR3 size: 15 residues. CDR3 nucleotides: TGTGCCATCAAGCCGAGTCTAGCGAGCTTCTACGAGCAGTACTTC. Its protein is CAIKPSLASFYEQYF.

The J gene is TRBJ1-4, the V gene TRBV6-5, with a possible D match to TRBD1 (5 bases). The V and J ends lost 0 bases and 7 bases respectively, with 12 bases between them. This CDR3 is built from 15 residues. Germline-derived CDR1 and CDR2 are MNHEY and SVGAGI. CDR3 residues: CASSYSGRAAEKLFF. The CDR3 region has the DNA TGTGCCAGCAGTTACTCGGGGCGGGCGGCTGAAAAACTGTTTTTT.

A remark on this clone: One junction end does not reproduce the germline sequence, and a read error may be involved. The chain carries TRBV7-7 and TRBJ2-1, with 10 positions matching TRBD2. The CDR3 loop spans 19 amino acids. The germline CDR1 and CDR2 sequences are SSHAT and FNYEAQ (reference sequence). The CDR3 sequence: CASSLTHNRAGGPKDEQFF. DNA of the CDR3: TGTGCTAGCAGCTTAACACACAACCGAGCGGGAGGGCCCAAGGATGAGCAGTTCTTC.

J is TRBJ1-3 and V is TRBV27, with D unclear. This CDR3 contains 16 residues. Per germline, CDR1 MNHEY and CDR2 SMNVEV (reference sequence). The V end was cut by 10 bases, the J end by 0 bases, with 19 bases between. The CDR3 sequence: CANSQDRLPSGNTIYF. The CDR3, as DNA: TGTGCCAACTCCCAGGACCGCTTACCCTCTGGAAACACCATATATTTT.

In DNA form, the CDR3 reads TGTGCCAGCAGCCCGGGACAGAGGGGGTTGAAACAGAGGCAGCCCCAGCATTTT. It specifies CASSPGQRGLKQRQPQHF. The chain links TRBV28 to TRBJ1-5; 7 nucleotides match TRBD1. The CDR3 covers 18 residues. Germline V gene sequence: CDR1 MDHEN, CDR2 SYDVKM. J gave up 7 bases and V 6 bases, and 21 bases lay outside the gene matches.

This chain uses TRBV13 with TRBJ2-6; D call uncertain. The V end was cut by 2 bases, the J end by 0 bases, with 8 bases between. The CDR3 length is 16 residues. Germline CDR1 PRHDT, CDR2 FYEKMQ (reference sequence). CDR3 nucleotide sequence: TGTGCCAGCAGCTTAATCCCCGTCTCTGGGGCCAACGTCCTGACTTTC. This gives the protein CASSLIPVSGANVLTF. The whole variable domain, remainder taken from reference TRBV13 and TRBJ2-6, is AAGVIQSPRHLIKEKRETATLKCYPIPRHDTVYWYQQGPGQDPQFLISFYEKMQSDKGSIPDRFSAQQFSDYHSELNMSSLELGDSALYFCASSLIPVSGANVLTFGAGSRLTVL.